The present T cell receptor beta chain was sequenced within a study of prognosis after radiotherapy for stage I lung cancer. Study-level background: Squamous cell carcinoma was diagnosed in more than five patients and adenocarcinoma in 11 to 13. Therapy that ran concurrently with stereotactic body radiotherapy was given to no patient. Overall study findings and caveats: TRBV and TRBJ gene usage reportedly differed between patients with and without metastases.

Two time points each involved a draw of 4.5 to 6 milliliters of peripheral blood. V was shortened by 0 bases and J by 3 bases, with 12 bases between the two germline ends. Germline lookup yields CDR1 GTSNPN and CDR2 SVGIG (reference sequence). This CDR3 comprises 15 residues. Genomic DNA served as the source from which two-round multiplex PCR generated TCR beta CDR3 amplicons. First-round PCR employed TRBV- and TRBJ-specific primers for each gene. Each CDR3 protein gets one entry after TCRdb re-called the multiplex PCR reads with MiXCR. Among approximately 13,000 distinct CDR3 sequences listed, over 25% were seen once. This clonotype is labeled as medium-sized. Its antigen is still unknown.

V usage is TRBV30 and J usage is TRBJ2-1; no clear D gene. This sequence originates from a donor of 50 years or more with non-small cell lung cancer. Sequenced material: PBMCs, taken before or after stereotactic body radiation therapy (not recorded which). CDR3 sequence reads: CAWSVEEDIYNEQFF. CDR3 nucleotide sequence: TGTGCCTGGAGTGTAGAAGAGGATATCTACAATGAGCAGTTCTTC.